This TCR beta chain was identified during a study of type 1 regulatory T cells. Study details: This in vitro CD4 product, T-allo10, is enriched for Tr1 cells and alloantigen-specific.

Germline loops: CDR1 MNHEY, CDR2 SVGEGT. The CDR3 runs 16 residues. With V trimmed by 5 bases and J by 6 bases, 12 bases remained unmatched. Remarks on this clonotype: The antigen is undetermined.

TCRdb re-derived calls from the reads in MiXCR, one entry per CDR3 protein. The repertoire includes about 60,000 distinct CDR3 sequences, 62% of them detected once, and about 1.7% sits in the top ten. Sequencing was performed on cultured non-Tr1 T cells, either the whole culture or a sorted T cell fraction (not recorded which). The chain recombines TRBV6-2 or TRBV6-3 with TRBJ2-1, with 8 bases that match TRBD1. This TCR was sampled from a human donor in good health. The CDR3 loop reads CASSRQMDRAGNEQFF. Written as DNA, the CDR3 is TGTGCCAGCAGTCGCCAGATGGACAGGGCTGGCAATGAGCAGTTCTTC.